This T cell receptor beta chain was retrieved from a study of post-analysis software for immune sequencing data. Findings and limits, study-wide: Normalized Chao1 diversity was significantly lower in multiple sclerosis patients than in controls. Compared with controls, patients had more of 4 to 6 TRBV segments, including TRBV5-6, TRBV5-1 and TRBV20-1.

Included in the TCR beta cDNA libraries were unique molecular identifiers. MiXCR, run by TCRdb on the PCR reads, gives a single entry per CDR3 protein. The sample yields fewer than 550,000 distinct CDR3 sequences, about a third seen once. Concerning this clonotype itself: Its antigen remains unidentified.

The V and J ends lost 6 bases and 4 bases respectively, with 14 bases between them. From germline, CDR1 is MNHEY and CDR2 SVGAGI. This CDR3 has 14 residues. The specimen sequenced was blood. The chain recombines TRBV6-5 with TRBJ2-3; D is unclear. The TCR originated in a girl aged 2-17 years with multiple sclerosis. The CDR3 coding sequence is TGTGCCAGCAGCAGTCGGCCCGGGCCAGATACGCAGTATTTT. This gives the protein CASSSRPGPDTQYF.